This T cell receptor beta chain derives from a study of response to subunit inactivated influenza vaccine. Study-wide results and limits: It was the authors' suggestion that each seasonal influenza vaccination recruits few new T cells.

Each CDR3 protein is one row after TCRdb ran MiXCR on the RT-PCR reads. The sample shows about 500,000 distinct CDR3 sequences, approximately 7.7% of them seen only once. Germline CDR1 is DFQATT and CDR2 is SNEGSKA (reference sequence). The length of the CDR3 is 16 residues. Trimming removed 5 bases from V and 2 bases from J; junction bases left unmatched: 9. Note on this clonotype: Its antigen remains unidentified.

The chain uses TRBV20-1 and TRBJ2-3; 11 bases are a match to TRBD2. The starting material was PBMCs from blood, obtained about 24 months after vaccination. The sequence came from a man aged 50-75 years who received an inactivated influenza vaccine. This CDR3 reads CSARPGLAANTDTQYF. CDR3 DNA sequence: TGCAGTGCTCGCCCGGGACTAGCGGCAAACACAGATACGCAGTATTTT.